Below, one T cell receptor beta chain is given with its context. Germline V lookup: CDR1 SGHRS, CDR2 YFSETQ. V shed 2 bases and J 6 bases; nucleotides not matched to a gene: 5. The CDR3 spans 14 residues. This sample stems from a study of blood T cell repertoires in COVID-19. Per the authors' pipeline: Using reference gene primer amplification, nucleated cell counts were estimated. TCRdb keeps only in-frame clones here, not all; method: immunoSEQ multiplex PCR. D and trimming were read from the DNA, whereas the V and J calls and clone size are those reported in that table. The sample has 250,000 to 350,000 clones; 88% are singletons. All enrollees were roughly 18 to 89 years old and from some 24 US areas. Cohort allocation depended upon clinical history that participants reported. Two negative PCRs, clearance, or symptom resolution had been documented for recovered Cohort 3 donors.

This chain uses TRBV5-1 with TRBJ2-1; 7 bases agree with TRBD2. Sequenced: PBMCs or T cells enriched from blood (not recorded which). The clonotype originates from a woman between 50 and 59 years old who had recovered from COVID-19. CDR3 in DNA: TGCGCCAGCAGCTTCCTAGCGGCGAGCAATGAGCAGTTCTTC. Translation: CASSFLAASNEQFF.